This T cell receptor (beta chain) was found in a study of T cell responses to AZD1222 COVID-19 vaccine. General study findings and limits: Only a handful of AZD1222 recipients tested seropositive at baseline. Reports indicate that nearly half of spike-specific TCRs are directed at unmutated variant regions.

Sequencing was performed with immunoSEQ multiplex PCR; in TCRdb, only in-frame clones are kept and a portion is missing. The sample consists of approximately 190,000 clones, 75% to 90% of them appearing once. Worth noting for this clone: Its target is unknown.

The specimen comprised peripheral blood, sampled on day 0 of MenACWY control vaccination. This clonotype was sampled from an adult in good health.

The CDR3 spells CASSPSAGVTDTQYF. CDR3 DNA: TGCGCCAGCAGCCCGTCGGCGGGAGTCACAGATACGCAGTATTTT. This chain joins TRBV5-1 and TRBJ2-3, with 7 bases fitting TRBD2. CDR1 is SGHRS, CDR2 YFSETQ, per germline. Unmatched junction bases numbered 7, after V lost 4 bases and J lost 2 bases. The CDR3 spans 15 residues.